Listed below are T cell receptor beta chains from one sample, sequenced in a study of CD8 T cells in Susac syndrome. Via MiXCR, TCRdb re-called the immunoSEQ multiplex PCR reads, giving one row per CDR3 protein. The profile shows over 300,000 distinct CDR3 sequences, 92% of them singletons. Sequencing input: CD4+ T cells from PBMCs. Source of these receptors: a human donor with multiple sclerosis. The CDR3 runs from the conserved cysteine through the conserved F or W. D genes are given only for firm matches. Not all rows give a size; the values are once, few, many and, for expanded clones, a class.

v_call: TRBV2; j_call: TRBJ2-1; d_call: TRBD2; cdr3_length: 15; clone_size: -; cdr3_aa: CASSDDWTSGNEQFF; cdr3_nt: TGTGCCAGCAGTGACGATTGGACTAGCGGCAATGAGCAGTTCTTC
v_call: TRBV7-9; j_call: TRBJ1-1; d_call: -; cdr3_length: 14; clone_size: -; cdr3_aa: CASSLPPGNTEAFF; cdr3_nt: TGTGCCAGCAGCTTACCCCCAGGGAACACTGAAGCTTTCTTT
v_call: TRBV9; j_call: TRBJ1-6; d_call: -; cdr3_length: 13; clone_size: -; cdr3_aa: CASATREGSPLHF; cdr3_nt: TGTGCCAGCGCCACCAGAGAGGGTTCACCCCTCCACTTT
v_call: TRBV3-1; j_call: TRBJ2-7; d_call: -; cdr3_length: 15; clone_size: -; cdr3_aa: CASSPLRPPPYEQYF; cdr3_nt: TGTGCCAGCAGCCCTCTGAGGCCTCCCCCCTACGAGCAGTACTTC
v_call: TRBV4-2; j_call: TRBJ2-5; d_call: TRBD1; cdr3_length: 15; clone_size: -; cdr3_aa: CASSQPRQGQETQYF; cdr3_nt: TGTGCCAGCAGCCAACCCCGACAGGGTCAAGAGACCCAGTACTTC
v_call: TRBV4-2; j_call: TRBJ1-4; d_call: -; cdr3_length: 17; clone_size: -; cdr3_aa: CASSWTGAAATNEKLFF; cdr3_nt: TGTGCCAGCAGCTGGACCGGGGCAGCAGCAACTAATGAAAAACTGTTTTTT
v_call: TRBV11-2; j_call: TRBJ2-7; d_call: TRBD1; cdr3_length: 14; clone_size: -; cdr3_aa: CASNDNRGPYEQYF; cdr3_nt: TGTGCCAGCAACGATAACAGGGGCCCCTACGAGCAGTACTTC
v_call: TRBV7-3; j_call: TRBJ1-1; d_call: -; cdr3_length: 14; clone_size: few; cdr3_aa: CASSLSGPNTEAFF; cdr3_nt: TGTGCCAGCAGCTTATCGGGCCCGAACACTGAAGCTTTCTTT
v_call: TRBV10-3; j_call: TRBJ2-2; d_call: -; cdr3_length: 16; clone_size: -; cdr3_aa: CAISDSSTGNTGELFF; cdr3_nt: TGTGCCATCAGTGATTCTTCGACAGGGAACACCGGGGAGCTGTTTTTT
v_call: TRBV5-1; j_call: TRBJ2-5; d_call: TRBD1; cdr3_length: 15; clone_size: once; cdr3_aa: CASSSLQGLQETQYF; cdr3_nt: TGCGCCAGCAGCTCCTTACAGGGGCTCCAAGAGACCCAGTACTTC
v_call: TRBV7-9; j_call: TRBJ1-1; d_call: -; cdr3_length: 15; clone_size: -; cdr3_aa: CASSLVSWVPTEAFF; cdr3_nt: TGTGCCAGCAGCTTAGTGAGTTGGGTTCCCACTGAAGCTTTCTTT
v_call: TRBV4-1; j_call: TRBJ1-6; d_call: -; cdr3_length: 15; clone_size: -; cdr3_aa: CASSRDISYNSPLHF; cdr3_nt: TGCGCCAGCAGCCGAGATATCTCCTATAATTCACCCCTCCACTTT
v_call: TRBV30; j_call: TRBJ2-1; d_call: TRBD2; cdr3_length: 13; clone_size: -; cdr3_aa: CAWSVRLAGGPFF; cdr3_nt: TGTGCCTGGAGTGTACGACTAGCGGGGGGCCCGTTCTTC
v_call: TRBV7-2; j_call: TRBJ2-3; d_call: -; cdr3_length: 15; clone_size: -; cdr3_aa: CASSSQPAGTDTQYF; cdr3_nt: TGTGCCAGCAGCTCCCAGCCGGCAGGGACAGATACGCAGTATTTT
v_call: TRBV5-4; j_call: TRBJ2-2; d_call: TRBD2; cdr3_length: 17; clone_size: -; cdr3_aa: CASSLASTSGVTGELFF; cdr3_nt: TGTGCCAGCAGCTTGGCCTCGACTAGCGGGGTCACCGGGGAGCTGTTTTTT
v_call: TRBV9; j_call: TRBJ1-4; d_call: -; cdr3_length: 13; clone_size: -; cdr3_aa: CASSVRTGEKLFF; cdr3_nt: TGTGCCAGCAGCGTTAGGACGGGAGAAAAACTGTTTTTT
v_call: TRBV24-1; j_call: TRBJ2-1; d_call: -; cdr3_length: 13; clone_size: -; cdr3_aa: CATSERGNNEQFF; cdr3_nt: TGTGCCACCAGTGAACGGGGAAACAATGAGCAGTTCTTC
v_call: TRBV14; j_call: TRBJ1-4; d_call: -; cdr3_length: 15; clone_size: -; cdr3_aa: CASSPVGTTNEKLFF; cdr3_nt: TGTGCCAGCAGCCCCGTCGGGACAACTAATGAAAAACTGTTTTTT
v_call: TRBV5-1; j_call: TRBJ2-7; d_call: TRBD2; cdr3_length: 15; clone_size: -; cdr3_aa: CASTSGTRGIHEQYF; cdr3_nt: TGCGCCAGCACTTCGGGGACTAGAGGTATTCACGAGCAGTACTTC
v_call: TRBV29-1; j_call: TRBJ2-2; d_call: -; cdr3_length: 13; clone_size: -; cdr3_aa: CSVNDVRTGELFF; cdr3_nt: TGCAGCGTTAACGACGTACGCACCGGGGAGCTGTTTTTT
v_call: TRBV5-6; j_call: TRBJ2-1; d_call: TRBD2; cdr3_length: 12; clone_size: -; cdr3_aa: CASSLRGGEQFF; cdr3_nt: TGTGCCAGCAGCTTGCGCGGGGGAGAGCAGTTCTTC
v_call: TRBV12-3/TRBV12-4; j_call: TRBJ1-1; d_call: TRBD1; cdr3_length: 15; clone_size: -; cdr3_aa: CASSPWDRGNTEAFF; cdr3_nt: TGTGCCAGCAGTCCCTGGGACAGGGGGAACACTGAAGCTTTCTTT
v_call: TRBV5-1; j_call: TRBJ2-6; d_call: -; cdr3_length: 16; clone_size: -; cdr3_aa: CASSMAPLSGANVLTF; cdr3_nt: TGCGCCAGCAGCATGGCACCGCTCTCTGGGGCCAACGTCCTGACTTTC
v_call: TRBV3-1; j_call: TRBJ2-1; d_call: -; cdr3_length: 17; clone_size: -; cdr3_aa: CASSQDFGTTEVHEQFF; cdr3_nt: TGTGCCAGCAGCCAAGATTTTGGAACTACCGAAGTCCATGAGCAGTTCTTC
v_call: TRBV7-2; j_call: TRBJ1-6; d_call: TRBD1; cdr3_length: 16; clone_size: -; cdr3_aa: CASSKPGTGVNSPLHF; cdr3_nt: TGTGCCAGCAGCAAACCCGGGACAGGGGTTAATTCACCCCTCCACTTT
v_call: TRBV6-2/TRBV6-3; j_call: TRBJ1-5; d_call: -; cdr3_length: 12; clone_size: -; cdr3_aa: CASNRSNQPQHF; cdr3_nt: TGTGCCAGCAATAGAAGCAATCAGCCCCAGCATTTT
v_call: TRBV5-1; j_call: TRBJ2-3; d_call: -; cdr3_length: 17; clone_size: -; cdr3_aa: CASSLVSGMDGTDTQYF; cdr3_nt: TGCGCCAGCAGCTTGGTTTCGGGGATGGATGGCACAGATACGCAGTATTTT
v_call: TRBV7-9; j_call: TRBJ1-2; d_call: -; cdr3_length: 14; clone_size: -; cdr3_aa: CASSLTGLDYGYTF; cdr3_nt: TGTGCCAGCAGCTTAACAGGGCTGGACTATGGCTACACCTTC
v_call: TRBV12-3/TRBV12-4; j_call: TRBJ1-2; d_call: -; cdr3_length: 14; clone_size: -; cdr3_aa: CASSETGLNYGYTF; cdr3_nt: TGTGCCAGCAGTGAGACAGGACTTAACTATGGCTACACCTTC
v_call: TRBV29-1; j_call: TRBJ1-2; d_call: -; cdr3_length: 15; clone_size: -; cdr3_aa: CSVVRDLGTNYGYTF; cdr3_nt: TGCAGCGTTGTAAGGGACCTCGGGACTAACTATGGCTACACCTTC
v_call: TRBV5-1; j_call: TRBJ2-2; d_call: TRBD2; cdr3_length: 18; clone_size: -; cdr3_aa: CASSLTVSGRFDTGELFF; cdr3_nt: TGCGCCAGCAGCTTGACGGTTAGCGGGAGGTTCGACACCGGGGAGCTGTTTTTT
v_call: TRBV2; j_call: TRBJ1-2; d_call: TRBD1; cdr3_length: 13; clone_size: -; cdr3_aa: CASSVQGVDGYTF; cdr3_nt: TGTGCCAGCAGTGTACAGGGGGTCGATGGCTACACCTTC
v_call: TRBV10-3; j_call: TRBJ2-5; d_call: -; cdr3_length: 13; clone_size: -; cdr3_aa: CAISSGEQETQYF; cdr3_nt: TGTGCCATCAGCTCCGGGGAACAAGAGACCCAGTACTTC
v_call: TRBV23-1; j_call: TRBJ1-5; d_call: TRBD1; cdr3_length: 14; clone_size: -; cdr3_aa: CASSHRTGGQPQHF; cdr3_nt: TGCGCCAGCAGTCATCGAACAGGGGGCCAGCCCCAGCATTTT
v_call: TRBV19; j_call: TRBJ2-7; d_call: TRBD2; cdr3_length: 15; clone_size: -; cdr3_aa: CASSIPGLAAYEQYF; cdr3_nt: TGTGCCAGTAGTATCCCGGGACTAGCGGCCTACGAGCAGTACTTC
v_call: TRBV20-1; j_call: TRBJ2-1; d_call: TRBD1; cdr3_length: 13; clone_size: -; cdr3_aa: CSAGDRGLVEQFF; cdr3_nt: TGCAGTGCCGGGGACAGGGGGCTCGTTGAGCAGTTCTTC
v_call: TRBV27; j_call: TRBJ1-5; d_call: -; cdr3_length: 14; clone_size: -; cdr3_aa: CASKSTDSNQPQHF; cdr3_nt: TGTGCCAGCAAATCCACCGATAGCAATCAGCCCCAGCATTTT
v_call: TRBV6-2/TRBV6-3; j_call: TRBJ2-5; d_call: -; cdr3_length: 15; clone_size: -; cdr3_aa: CASSSGRVPQETQYF; cdr3_nt: TGTGCCAGCAGTTCCGGCAGGGTCCCCCAAGAGACCCAGTACTTC
v_call: TRBV20-1; j_call: TRBJ2-3; d_call: -; cdr3_length: 15; clone_size: -; cdr3_aa: CSATLGRSDTDTQYF; cdr3_nt: TGCAGTGCAACCCTGGGCCGGTCTGACACAGATACGCAGTATTTT
v_call: TRBV18; j_call: TRBJ2-3; d_call: -; cdr3_length: 13; clone_size: -; cdr3_aa: CASSPSGRDTQYF; cdr3_nt: TGTGCCAGCTCACCTTCAGGGCGGGATACGCAGTATTTT
v_call: TRBV13; j_call: TRBJ1-6; d_call: -; cdr3_length: 17; clone_size: -; cdr3_aa: CASSLGGPSSYNSPLHF; cdr3_nt: TGTGCCAGCAGCTTAGGAGGACCAAGCTCCTATAATTCACCCCTCCACTTT
v_call: TRBV5-1; j_call: TRBJ2-7; d_call: -; cdr3_length: 16; clone_size: -; cdr3_aa: CASSYDRSSPLYEQYF; cdr3_nt: TGCGCCAGCAGCTATGACAGGTCTTCCCCCCTCTACGAGCAGTACTTC
v_call: TRBV3-1; j_call: TRBJ1-2; d_call: TRBD1; cdr3_length: 13; clone_size: -; cdr3_aa: CASSRDSYYGYTF; cdr3_nt: TGTGCCAGCAGCCGGGACAGCTACTATGGCTACACCTTC
v_call: TRBV5-1; j_call: TRBJ2-7; d_call: -; cdr3_length: 13; clone_size: few; cdr3_aa: CASSDAVSYEQYF; cdr3_nt: TGCGCCAGCAGCGATGCAGTGTCCTACGAGCAGTACTTC
v_call: TRBV5-1; j_call: TRBJ2-2; d_call: -; cdr3_length: 16; clone_size: once; cdr3_aa: CASSLLGGAGTGELFF; cdr3_nt: TGCGCCAGCAGCCTACTCGGGGGCGCAGGCACCGGGGAGCTGTTTTTT
v_call: TRBV27; j_call: TRBJ2-2; d_call: -; cdr3_length: 12; clone_size: -; cdr3_aa: CASSLEGGELFF; cdr3_nt: TGTGCCAGCAGTTTAGAGGGCGGGGAGCTGTTTTTT
v_call: TRBV9; j_call: TRBJ2-4; d_call: TRBD2; cdr3_length: 17; clone_size: -; cdr3_aa: CASSVTTSGGPGAIQYF; cdr3_nt: TGTGCCAGCAGCGTAACGACTAGCGGGGGGCCCGGGGCCATTCAGTACTTC
v_call: TRBV5-1; j_call: TRBJ2-1; d_call: TRBD1; cdr3_length: 15; clone_size: -; cdr3_aa: CASSPQGVTYNEQFF; cdr3_nt: TGCGCCAGCAGTCCCCAGGGGGTCACCTACAATGAGCAGTTCTTC
v_call: TRBV7-9; j_call: TRBJ2-6; d_call: -; cdr3_length: 15; clone_size: -; cdr3_aa: CASSPKDSGANALTF; cdr3_nt: TGTGCCAGCAGCCCCAAGGATTCTGGGGCCAACGCCCTGACTTTC
v_call: TRBV6-5; j_call: TRBJ2-1; d_call: -; cdr3_length: 14; clone_size: -; cdr3_aa: CASSYRLAHNEQFF; cdr3_nt: TGTGCCAGCAGTTACCGGCTAGCCCACAATGAGCAGTTCTTC
v_call: TRBV12-3/TRBV12-4; j_call: TRBJ1-5; d_call: -; cdr3_length: 14; clone_size: -; cdr3_aa: CASRAGTLNQPQHF; cdr3_nt: TGTGCCAGCAGAGCCGGGACTTTGAATCAGCCCCAGCATTTT
v_call: TRBV15; j_call: TRBJ2-3; d_call: TRBD2; cdr3_length: 15; clone_size: once; cdr3_aa: CATSRRLAGTDTQYF; cdr3_nt: TGTGCCACCAGCCGGCGACTAGCAGGCACAGATACGCAGTATTTT
v_call: TRBV6-5; j_call: TRBJ2-7; d_call: -; cdr3_length: 15; clone_size: -; cdr3_aa: CASSSSWRVSYEQYF; cdr3_nt: TGTGCCAGCAGTTCGTCATGGCGCGTCTCCTACGAGCAGTACTTC
v_call: TRBV19; j_call: TRBJ2-7; d_call: TRBD2; cdr3_length: 13; clone_size: -; cdr3_aa: CATSAGGPYEQYF; cdr3_nt: TGTGCCACCTCAGCGGGAGGGCCGTACGAGCAGTACTTC
v_call: TRBV7-8; j_call: TRBJ2-4; d_call: -; cdr3_length: 13; clone_size: -; cdr3_aa: CASSPLWENIQYF; cdr3_nt: TGTGCCAGCAGCCCCTTGTGGGAAAACATTCAGTACTTC
v_call: TRBV7-2; j_call: TRBJ2-7; d_call: -; cdr3_length: 15; clone_size: -; cdr3_aa: CASRLRTGRTSEQYF; cdr3_nt: TGTGCCAGCAGGTTACGGACCGGGCGGACGAGCGAGCAGTACTTC
v_call: TRBV19; j_call: TRBJ1-2; d_call: TRBD1; cdr3_length: 13; clone_size: many; cdr3_aa: CASSPDRNYGYTF; cdr3_nt: TGTGCCAGTAGCCCGGACAGGAACTATGGCTACACCTTC